These T cell receptor beta chains were read from a single sample in a study of HIV-infected patients and healthy controls. MiXCR was run by TCRdb on the 5' RACE reads, yielding one entry per CDR3 protein. The repertoire holds 15,000 to 20,000 distinct CDR3 sequences, around 5.5% seen once, with 1.9% in the top ten. Sequencing was carried out using blood. The receptors originated from an adult in good health. The CDR3 runs from the conserved cysteine through the conserved F or W.

>TRBV3-1|13|TRBJ2-5
CASSHEGAGTQYF
>TRBV3-1|14|TRBJ1-5
CASSHGTGEQPQHF
>TRBV5-4|18|TRBJ1-2
CASSSGHTQVSNNYGYTF
>TRBV6-1|15|TRBJ2-1
CASSEARGTYNEQFF
>TRBV3-1|15|TRBJ2-6
CASRPQGSGANVLTF
>TRBV7-4|16|TRBJ1-5
CASRSQGNYSNQPQHF
>TRBV5-6|17|TRBJ2-1
CASSLAKRRGTYNEQFF
>TRBV9|13|TRBJ1-1
CASSETGRTEAFF
>TRBV6-2/TRBV6-3|16|TRBJ1-1
CASSKLGGAKGTEAFF
>TRBV5-1|16|TRBJ2-5
CASSPMTSGGAETQYF
>TRBV7-8|12|TRBJ1-1
CASSSRGTEAFF
>TRBV6-2/TRBV6-3|15|TRBJ1-5
CASRGTAYSNQPQHF
>TRBV2|14|TRBJ2-5
CASSVLGTQETQYF
>TRBV7-3|13|TRBJ1-1
CASGPGSRTEAFF
>TRBV5-5|15|TRBJ1-1
CASSLLYLGTSEAFF
>TRBV5-1|15|TRBJ1-5
CASSLGDGGNQPQHF
>TRBV29-1|12|TRBJ2-5
CSGQTGSETQYF
>TRBV6-1|15|TRBJ1-1
CASSEYPNMNTEAFF
>TRBV2|12|TRBJ2-4
CASSNGGGAQYF
>TRBV10-3|18|TRBJ2-3
CAIGSWASGGRSTDTQYF
>TRBV2|13|TRBJ1-1
CASRTGGLGEAFF
>TRBV4-3|15|TRBJ1-5
CASSQDRRVGQPQHF
>TRBV12-3/TRBV12-4|15|TRBJ1-5
CASSLLTYSNQPQHF
>TRBV5-1|13|TRBJ1-1
CASSPDRDTEAFF
>TRBV11-2|15|TRBJ1-2
CASSLRQGGDYGYTF
>TRBV7-9|15|TRBJ1-5
CASSHTGAGNQPQHF
>TRBV20-1|17|TRBJ2-3
CSARDRPSGGVRDTQYF
>TRBV12-3/TRBV12-4|16|TRBJ1-5
CASSFSAGGSNQPQHF
>TRBV7-9|15|TRBJ1-3
CASSYRDFSGNTIYF
>TRBV9|15|TRBJ2-3
CASSVVGGAPDTQYF
>TRBV6-4|15|TRBJ1-1
CASSAMEGGKTEAFF
>TRBV7-9|14|TRBJ1-4
CASSLDNLAWKLFF
>TRBV6-5|15|TRBJ2-7
CASSYSAGGPYEQYF
>TRBV28|13|TRBJ2-5
CASSPLRPETQYF
>TRBV19|19|TRBJ1-1
CASSWGLWAGWAMNTEAFF
>TRBV6-5|16|TRBJ2-3
CASRGLAEGPTDTQYF
>TRBV11-2|16|TRBJ2-1
CASSPRDGALHNEQFF
>TRBV20-1|15|TRBJ2-5
CSASSATGSQETQYF
>TRBV6-4|13|TRBJ1-1
CASSAGVNTEAFF
>TRBV6-6|14|TRBJ2-2
CASRGQGVTGELFF
>TRBV20-1|15|TRBJ1-4
CSAHTQGGQGEKLFF
>TRBV18|15|TRBJ1-1
CASSPPGTVNTEAFF
>TRBV9|14|TRBJ2-5
CASSVGQGRETQYF
>TRBV5-1|15|TRBJ2-7
CASSSRQGTGHEQYF
>TRBV12-3/TRBV12-4|14|TRBJ1-5
CASSLNQINQPQHF
>TRBV24-1|14|TRBJ2-5
CATSDATALETQYF
>TRBV7-7|14|TRBJ2-5
CASSLDPGAGTQYF
>TRBV12-3/TRBV12-4|14|TRBJ2-1
CASSFPSSYNEQFF
>TRBV4-1|18|TRBJ2-7
CASSKLDMVGKGAYEQYF
>TRBV14|16|TRBJ1-4
CASSQDVARDREKLFF
>TRBV6-5|16|TRBJ2-7
CASSYSLAGATYEQYF
>TRBV29-1|13|TRBJ2-3
CSAPGAATDTQYF
>TRBV7-2|16|TRBJ2-3
CASSLLAGHGTDTQYF
>TRBV7-2|15|TRBJ1-5
CASSSMTVGNQPQHF
>TRBV6-2/TRBV6-3|14|TRBJ1-2
CASSFRTDNYGYTF
>TRBV12-3/TRBV12-4|15|TRBJ1-2
CASSRLTGGNYGYTF
>TRBV7-9|19|TRBJ2-3
CASSSRRDSGRRVADTQYF
>TRBV5-1|13|TRBJ1-1
CASSLGPGTEAFF
>TRBV9|15|TRBJ2-1
CASSVGGGTYNEQFF
>TRBV5-4|15|TRBJ2-5
CASSSRDSGQETQYF